Each of the 25 T cell receptor beta chains below was sequenced from the same sample in a study of cytomegalovirus exposure and HLA in healthy donors. Amplification used 60 Vbeta primers and 13 Jbeta primers. The repertoire was sequenced with immunoSEQ multiplex PCR; TCRdb's copy has only in-frame clones and lacks some. The data hold some 270,000 clones, with over 70% observed a single time. Source material: PBMCs. Source of these receptors: a girl aged 2 to 9 in good health and CMV-seronegative.

The chain carries TRBV2 and TRBJ2-7; D is possibly TRBD1 (5 bases). The germline V gene has CDR1 SNHLY and CDR2 FYNNEI. Trimming stripped 5 bases from V and 2 bases from J, with 10 bases between. This CDR3 has 13 amino acids. The CDR3 here is CASSNRPAYEQYF. The CDR3 DNA follows: TGTGCCAGCAGTAACAGGCCCGCCTACGAGCAGTACTTC.

This clone was picked up a small number of times. CDR3: CASSFRGANEAFF. For the CDR3, the DNA is TGTGCCAGCAGTTTCCGGGGGGCAAATGAAGCTTTCTTT. V usage is TRBV28 and J usage is TRBJ1-1, with D perhaps matching TRBD1 (6 bases). There are 13 residues in the CDR3. Germline V gives CDR1 MDHEN, CDR2 SYDVKM. V was shortened by 3 bases and J by 7 bases, with 12 bases between the two germline ends.

The V and J genes are TRBV27 and TRBJ2-2, with TRBD2 as a possible D gene (5 bases). The V and J ends lost 0 bases and 1 base respectively, with 9 bases between them. CDR1 and CDR2 (germline): MNHEY, SMNVEV (reference sequence). This CDR3 spans 16 amino acids. The CDR3 DNA reads as TGTGCCAGCAGTTTATCGCGGGTTTTGAACACCGGGGAGCTGTTTTTT. As protein: CASSLSRVLNTGELFF.

V gene TRBV15 combines with J gene TRBJ2-5; D is ambiguous. This CDR3 has 16 amino acids. Trimming shortened V by 0 bases and J by 1 base, and 12 bases separated the two germline ends. The V gene's germline CDR1 is LNHNV and CDR2 YYDKDF (reference sequence). The CDR3 nucleotides read TGTGCCACCAGCAGAGATAATATGCATAGCCAAGAGACCCAGTACTTC. Its translation: CATSRDNMHSQETQYF.

The chain is built from TRBV6-7 and TRBJ2-3; TRBD1 agrees at 10 bases. TRBV6-7 is filed as an ORF, its function uncertain. J lost 1 base, V lost 7 bases, and 23 bases had no gene match. The CDR3 extends over 21 amino acids. CDR3 nucleotides: TGTGCCAGCACCAACCTCCGAAAAGACAGGGGGCGCGGATGGGGCACAGATACGCAGTATTTT. Translated, it gives CASTNLRKDRGRGWGTDTQYF.

V usage is TRBV28 and J usage is TRBJ2-5; tentative D call: TRBD1 (6 bases). The V end was cut by 7 bases, the J end by 2 bases, with 20 bases between. In germline, CDR1 is MDHEN, CDR2 SYDVKM. This CDR3 is 16 amino acids long. This CDR3 reads CASKTLGTPNQETQYF. CDR3 coding DNA: TGTGCCAGCAAAACCCTCGGGACACCTAATCAAGAGACCCAGTACTTC.

This chain connects TRBV28 to TRBJ2-1, with 12 positions matching TRBD2. V lost 10 bases, J lost 8 bases, and 9 bases stayed unmatched. The CDR3 runs 14 residues. CDR1 is MDHEN and CDR2 is SYDVKM in the germline V gene. CDR3 sequence reads: CAIKTSGSIHEQFF. The CDR3 DNA reads as TGTGCCATCAAGACTAGCGGGAGTATCCATGAGCAGTTCTTC.

This sequence joins TRBV7-2 and TRBJ2-7; 12 bases match TRBD2. Germline V gene lookup returns CDR1 SGHTA and CDR2 FQGNSA. This CDR3 comprises 16 residues. The V segment lost 3 bases and the J segment 0 bases; nucleotides outside the gene matches: 3. CDR3 nucleotide sequence: TGTGCCAGCAGCTTGCAGACTAGCGGGAGCTCCTACGAGCAGTACTTC. The encoded protein is CASSLQTSGSSYEQYF.

About this clone itself: This sample also contains other DNA sequences that code for the same CDR3. The chain joins TRBV28 to TRBJ1-5; 7 nucleotides line up with TRBD1. The J segment lost 3 bases and the V segment lost 5 bases, leaving 4 bases of the junction unmatched. CDR3 length: 14 amino acids. CDR1 is MDHEN and CDR2 is SYDVKM in the germline V gene. The CDR3 here is CASSLDRDNQPQHF. The CDR3 DNA reads TGTGCCAGCAGTCTCGACAGGGACAATCAGCCCCAGCATTTT.

The J gene is TRBJ1-1, the V gene TRBV7-9; no clear D gene. The CDR3 totals 14 residues. Germline CDR1 and CDR2: SEHNR and FQNEAQ (reference sequence). The germline V and J ends were trimmed by 11 bases and 0 bases, with 16 bases remaining between them. Here the CDR3 reads CAPRQVLMNTEAFF. As DNA, the CDR3 is TGTGCCCCCAGACAAGTTCTCATGAACACTGAAGCTTTCTTT.

This clone was picked up one time. This chain links TRBV30 with TRBJ2-7, with a possible D match to TRBD1 (6 bases). Germline V lookup: CDR1 GTSNPN, CDR2 SVGIG (reference sequence). The CDR3 has 16 residues. Between the trimmed V and J ends, which lost 0 bases and 7 bases, there was a span of 22 bases. DNA for the CDR3: TGTGCCTGGAGTGTAGGGTCCCGGGACACCCTGAGTGAGCAGTACTTC. Amino acids: CAWSVGSRDTLSEQYF.

V is TRBV5-5 and J is TRBJ2-5, with D possibly matching TRBD2 (5 bases). There are 17 residues in the CDR3. Germline lookup yields CDR1 SGHKS and CDR2 YYEKEE (reference sequence). Trimming removed 5 bases at V and 2 bases at J, with 22 bases between. CDR3 nucleotides: TGTGCCAGCAGTCCGAGGGTTGGTAGCACGGGGCAAGAGACCCAGTACTTC. Residues: CASSPRVGSTGQETQYF.

The chain joins TRBV25-1 to TRBJ2-5; no clear D. The DNA matches TRBJ2-7 better at its end, which makes the J call doubtful. The CDR3 contains 16 residues. Germline CDR1 reads MGHDK; CDR2 reads SYGVNS. This chain's CDR3 is CASSGGFRSYSYEQYF. The DNA for the CDR3 is TGTGCCAGCAGTGGCGGCTTCCGAAGTTACTCCTACGAGCAGTACTTC.

The V call is TRBV5-4, the J call TRBJ2-7, with a weak D call TRBD1 (6 bases). This CDR3 contains 15 residues. The V gene's germline CDR1 is SGHNT and CDR2 YYREEE (reference sequence). Trimming shortened V by 4 bases and J by 0 bases, and 14 bases separated the two germline ends. CDR3 loop: CASSPGTQSSYEQYF. CDR3 sequence (DNA): TGTGCCAGCAGCCCCGGGACACAGAGCTCCTACGAGCAGTACTTC.

This CDR3 is CSVAPLSGTEAFF. DNA for the CDR3: TGCAGCGTTGCCCCCCTGAGCGGCACTGAAGCTTTCTTT. The V call is TRBV29-1, the J call TRBJ1-1; D gene uncertain. Per the germline V gene, CDR1 is SQVTM and CDR2 is ANQGSEA. This CDR3 has 13 amino acids. V was shortened by 4 bases and J by 4 bases, with 13 bases between the two germline ends. Full variable domain (rest looked up from reference TRBV29-1 and TRBJ1-1): SAVISQKPSRDICQRGTSLTIQCQVDSQVTMMFWYRQQPGQSLTLIATANQGSEATYESGFVIDKFPISRPNLTFSTLTVSNMSPEDSSIYLCSVAPLSGTEAFFGQGTRLTVV.

The V and J genes are TRBV4-1 and TRBJ2-3; perhaps TRBD2 as D (6 bases). The germline CDR1 and CDR2 sequences are MGHRA and YSYEKL. The CDR3 has 14 amino acids. The V end lost 3 bases, the J end lost 6 bases, and 13 bases lay between the germline ends. Here the CDR3 reads CASSHYGSVDTQYF. The CDR3 DNA reads TGCGCCAGCAGCCATTACGGGAGTGTGGATACGCAGTATTTT.

The chain employs TRBV5-1 and TRBJ2-1; D remains unclear. The CDR3 extends over 13 amino acids. Germline assignment: CDR1 SGHRS and CDR2 YFSETQ. Trimming cost V 1 base and J 5 bases, with 7 bases left between them. In DNA form, the CDR3 reads TGCGCCAGCAGCTTGCAACTTGACAATGAGCAGTTCTTC. It codes for CASSLQLDNEQFF.

The CDR3 DNA reads TGCGCCAGCAGCACCATGACAGACTCCTCCTACGAGCAGTACTTC. As protein: CASSTMTDSSYEQYF. The V gene is TRBV5-1, the J gene TRBJ2-7, with D maybe TRBD1 (5 bases). Germline CDR1 SGHRS, CDR2 YFSETQ. V lost 4 bases to trimming and J lost 0 bases, with 14 bases between them. CDR3 length: 15 amino acids.

This chain links TRBV5-1 with TRBJ2-7; 9 nucleotides align to TRBD1. The V gene end was trimmed by 0 bases and the J gene end by 5 bases; junction bases not matched to a gene: 6. The CDR3 has 15 amino acids. Germline CDR1 reads SGHRS; CDR2 reads YFSETQ. The CDR3 sequence: CASSLAGTGTNEQYF. The DNA for the CDR3 is TGCGCCAGCAGCTTGGCTGGGACAGGGACCAACGAGCAGTACTTC.

This chain uses TRBV28 with TRBJ1-2; D call uncertain. In germline, CDR1 is MDHEN, CDR2 SYDVKM. There are 13 residues in the CDR3. The V and J ends lost 10 bases and 5 bases respectively, with 17 bases between them. This CDR3 reads CATFFGESYGYTF. Written as DNA, the CDR3 is TGTGCCACGTTCTTTGGAGAATCGTATGGCTACACCTTC.

This clone was seen more than once but under ten times. V is TRBV7-2 and J is TRBJ2-5, with TRBD2 matching over 7 bases. The CDR3 totals 14 residues. Looked up from germline, CDR1 is SGHTA and CDR2 is FQGNSA. V was pared by 8 bases and J by 5 bases, with 11 bases of the junction left unmatched. In nucleotides, the CDR3 is TGTGCCAGCTCCCCAGGCGGGAGTAGGGAGACCCAGTACTTC. It specifies CASSPGGSRETQYF.

This clone was detected only a few times. V is TRBV10-3 and J is TRBJ2-5; D remains ambiguous. With the DNA end fitting TRBJ2-7 better, the J assignment may be wrong. The CDR3 contains 11 residues. CDR1 is ENHRY and CDR2 is SYGVKD in the germline V gene. The chain's CDR3 is CAISELYEQYF. The CDR3 bases are TGTGCCATCAGTGAGCTGTACGAGCAGTACTTC.

V gene TRBV27 combines with J gene TRBJ2-7, with 7 positions matching TRBD2. The J segment lost 3 bases and the V segment lost 2 bases, leaving 4 bases of the junction unmatched. The CDR3 contains 14 residues. Germline-derived CDR1 and CDR2 are MNHEY and SMNVEV (reference sequence). CDR3 sequence: CASSLASGFYEQYF. In nucleotides, the CDR3 is TGTGCCAGCAGTTTAGCTAGCGGTTTCTACGAGCAGTACTTC.

The chain couples TRBV5-1 to TRBJ1-2, with 8 bases identical to TRBD1. Germline V gene sequence: CDR1 SGHRS, CDR2 YFSETQ. The CDR3 sequence is 13 residues long. J gave up 4 bases and V 4 bases, and 3 bases lay outside the gene matches. CDR3 coding DNA: TGCGCCAGCAGCCAGACAGGGGTCTATGGCTACACCTTC. The encoded protein is CASSQTGVYGYTF.

This clone was counted a few times. This sequence joins TRBV19 and TRBJ1-1; a possible D gene is TRBD1 (6 bases). V lost 1 base and J 0 bases, leaving 12 bases between the germline ends. Germline CDR1 is LNHDA and CDR2 is SQIVND (reference sequence). The CDR3 runs to 16 residues. The CDR3 protein is CASSIVLGTLNTEAFF. In DNA, the CDR3 is TGTGCCAGTAGTATAGTGCTTGGGACACTGAACACTGAAGCTTTCTTT.